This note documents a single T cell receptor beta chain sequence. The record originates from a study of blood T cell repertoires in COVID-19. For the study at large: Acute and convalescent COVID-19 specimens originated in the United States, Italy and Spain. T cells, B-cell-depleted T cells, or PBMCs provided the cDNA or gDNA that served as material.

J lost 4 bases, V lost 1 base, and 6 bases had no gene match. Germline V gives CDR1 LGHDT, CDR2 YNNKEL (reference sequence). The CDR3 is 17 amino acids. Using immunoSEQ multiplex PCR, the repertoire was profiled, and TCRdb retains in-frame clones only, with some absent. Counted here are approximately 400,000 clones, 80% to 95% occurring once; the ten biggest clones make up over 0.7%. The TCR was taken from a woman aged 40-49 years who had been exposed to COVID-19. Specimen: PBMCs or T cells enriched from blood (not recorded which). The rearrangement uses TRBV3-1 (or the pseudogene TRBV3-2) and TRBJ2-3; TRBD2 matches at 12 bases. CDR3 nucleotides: TGTGCCAGCAGCCAAGGACTAGCGGGGGCCTCCTCAGATACGCAGTATTTT. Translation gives CASSQGLAGASSDTQYF.